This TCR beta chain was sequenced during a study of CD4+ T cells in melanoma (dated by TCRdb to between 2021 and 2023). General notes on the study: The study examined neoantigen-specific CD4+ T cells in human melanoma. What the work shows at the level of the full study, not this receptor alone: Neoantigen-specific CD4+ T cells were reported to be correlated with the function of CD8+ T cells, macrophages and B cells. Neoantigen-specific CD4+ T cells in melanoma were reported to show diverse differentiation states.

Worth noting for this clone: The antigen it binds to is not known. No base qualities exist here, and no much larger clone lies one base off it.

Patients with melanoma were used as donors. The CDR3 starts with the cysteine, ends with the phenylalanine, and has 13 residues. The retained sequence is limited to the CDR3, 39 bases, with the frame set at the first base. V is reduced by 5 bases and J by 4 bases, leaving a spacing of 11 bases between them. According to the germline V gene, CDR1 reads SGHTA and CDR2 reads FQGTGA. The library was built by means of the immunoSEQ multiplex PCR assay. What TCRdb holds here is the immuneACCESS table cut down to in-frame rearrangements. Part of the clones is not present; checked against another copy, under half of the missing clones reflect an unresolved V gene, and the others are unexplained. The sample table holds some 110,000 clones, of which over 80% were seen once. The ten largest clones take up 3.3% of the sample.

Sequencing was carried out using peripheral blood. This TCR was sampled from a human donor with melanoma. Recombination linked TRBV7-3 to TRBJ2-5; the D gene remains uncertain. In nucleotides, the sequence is TGTGCCAGCAGCCCCTTAGTGGGAGAGACCCAGTACTTC. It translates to CASSPLVGETQYF.